Presented here are 6 T cell receptor beta chains from one specimen sequenced in a study of a mutant IDH1 vaccine in newly diagnosed glioma. The table came from immunoSEQ multiplex PCR; TCRdb's copy has only in-frame clones and leaves some out. The data hold about 94,000 clones, with about 90% observed a single time. Regarding time point: week 47, end of study. The content of each vaccine dose was 300 ug of mutant IDH1 20-mer peptide, and topical imiquimod accompanied it. These TCRs' antigens remain unknown. The material was PBMCs, obtained from a glioma patient whose treatment included an IDH1 peptide vaccine. The receptors shown here come from a woman between 45 and 60 years old with glioma.

V usage is TRBV5-1 and J usage is TRBJ2-5; tentatively, D is TRBD1 (5 bases). The DNA end lines up better with TRBJ2-7; the J call may be wrong. CDR1 and CDR2 from the germline V gene are SGHRS and YFSETQ. The CDR3 has 13 residues. The CDR3, as DNA: TGCGCCAGCAGCTTGGGACAGAACTACGAGCAGTACTTC. It codes for CASSLGQNYEQYF.

The rearrangement joins TRBV2 to TRBJ2-1; the match to TRBD2 covers 11 bases. CDR1 and CDR2 (germline): SNHLY, FYNNEI. The V and J ends lost 6 bases and 8 bases, in that order; junction bases with no gene match: 12. The CDR3 runs 16 residues. CDR3 region: CASRERGLAGVDEQFF. The CDR3 DNA reads TGTGCCAGCAGGGAGCGAGGACTAGCGGGTGTAGATGAGCAGTTCTTC.

The J gene is TRBJ2-7, the V gene TRBV5-1; tentatively, D is TRBD1 (5 bases). The V gene's germline CDR1 is SGHRS and CDR2 YFSETQ. The length of the CDR3 is 15 residues. Trimming removed 4 bases from V and 1 base from J, with 15 bases in between. CDR3 amino acids: CASSLNRGRSYEQYF. CDR3 bases: TGCGCCAGCAGCCTAAATAGGGGAAGGTCCTACGAGCAGTACTTC.

The chain has TRBV6-5 and TRBJ1-5; tentative D call: TRBD1 (5 bases). Germline CDR1 and CDR2: MNHEY and SVGAGI. This CDR3 comprises 14 residues. Trimming took off 6 bases at V and 5 bases at J, with 14 bases between the two ends. The CDR3 DNA reads as TGTGCCAGCAGGTCCGGGCAGGGTGATCAGCCCCAGCATTTT. Translation: CASRSGQGDQPQHF.

The chain recombines TRBV5-4 with TRBJ2-1; 7 bases agree with TRBD2. With V trimmed by 1 base and J by 4 bases, 8 bases remained unmatched. Germline-derived CDR1 and CDR2 are SGHNT and YYREEE (reference sequence). CDR3 size: 16 residues. Here the CDR3 DNA reads TGTGCCAGCAGCTTGTCGGGCGGGAGTGGATACAATGAGCAGTTCTTC. Protein product: CASSLSGGSGYNEQFF.

The chain couples TRBV25-1 to TRBJ1-6; weak D call: TRBD1 (5 bases). V lost 8 bases to trimming and J lost 7 bases, with 12 bases between them. CDR1 is MGHDK, CDR2 SYGVNS, per germline. The CDR3 is made up of 13 amino acids. The CDR3 nucleotides read TGTGCCAGCCAAGGGGTGGAGAATTCACCCCTCCACTTT. This translates into CASQGVENSPLHF.